This T cell receptor (beta chain) appears in the sequencing data of a study of T cell responses to AZD1222 COVID-19 vaccine. Study-level points and caveats: Recipients of AZD1222 seropositive at baseline numbered only five or six.

Here immunoSEQ multiplex PCR was the method, and the copy in TCRdb shows in-frame clones only, minus some. The sample contains approximately 120,000 clones, 89% of which appear only once. Points on this clone: The antigen is not known.

The V end was cut by 3 bases, the J end by 2 bases, with 16 bases between. CDR1 SGHVS and CDR2 FNYEAQ come from the germline V gene. The CDR3 is 17 residues long. This receptor was identified in an adult in good health. The sample in question was peripheral blood, obtained on day 0 of AZD1222 vaccination. The V call is TRBV7-6, the J call TRBJ1-4, with a weak D call TRBD1 (6 bases). The CDR3 region has the DNA TGTGCCAGCAGCTTCTCTCGACAGGATTACACTAATGAAAAACTGTTTTTT. It encodes CASSFSRQDYTNEKLFF.